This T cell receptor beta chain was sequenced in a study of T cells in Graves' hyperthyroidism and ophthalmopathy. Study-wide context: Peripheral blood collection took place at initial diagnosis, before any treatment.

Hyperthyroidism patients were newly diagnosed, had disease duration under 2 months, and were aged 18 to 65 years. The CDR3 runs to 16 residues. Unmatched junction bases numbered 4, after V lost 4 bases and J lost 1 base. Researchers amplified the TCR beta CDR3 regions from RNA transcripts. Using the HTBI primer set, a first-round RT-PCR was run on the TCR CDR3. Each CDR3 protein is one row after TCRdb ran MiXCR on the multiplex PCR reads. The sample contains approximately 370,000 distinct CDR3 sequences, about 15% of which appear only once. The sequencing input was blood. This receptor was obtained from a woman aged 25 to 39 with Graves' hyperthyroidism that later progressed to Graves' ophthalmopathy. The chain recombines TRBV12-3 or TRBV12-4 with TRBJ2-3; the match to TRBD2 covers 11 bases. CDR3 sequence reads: CASSSLLAGGTDTQYF. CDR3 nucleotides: TGTGCCAGCAGTTCCCTACTAGCGGGAGGCACAGATACGCAGTATTTT.